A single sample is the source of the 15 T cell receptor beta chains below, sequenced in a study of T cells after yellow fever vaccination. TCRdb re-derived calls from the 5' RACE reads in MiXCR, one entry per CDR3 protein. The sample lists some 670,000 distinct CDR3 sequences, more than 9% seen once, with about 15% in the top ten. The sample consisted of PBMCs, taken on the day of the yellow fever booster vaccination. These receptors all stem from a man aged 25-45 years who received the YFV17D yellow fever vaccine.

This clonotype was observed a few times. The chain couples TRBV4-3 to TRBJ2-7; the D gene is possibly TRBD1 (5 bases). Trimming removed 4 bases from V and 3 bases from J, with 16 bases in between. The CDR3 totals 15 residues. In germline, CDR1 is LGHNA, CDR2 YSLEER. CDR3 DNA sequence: TGCGCCAGCAGCCTTCAAATACAGGAGCGCTACGAGCAGTACTTC. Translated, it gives CASSLQIQERYEQYF.

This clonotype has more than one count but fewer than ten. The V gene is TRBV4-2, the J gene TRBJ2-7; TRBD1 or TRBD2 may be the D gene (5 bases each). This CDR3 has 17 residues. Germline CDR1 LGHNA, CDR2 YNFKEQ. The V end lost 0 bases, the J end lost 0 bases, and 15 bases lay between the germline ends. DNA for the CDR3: TGTGCCAGCAGCCAAGATTGGGGCGGGCATAGCTCCTACGAGCAGTACTTC. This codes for CASSQDWGGHSSYEQYF.

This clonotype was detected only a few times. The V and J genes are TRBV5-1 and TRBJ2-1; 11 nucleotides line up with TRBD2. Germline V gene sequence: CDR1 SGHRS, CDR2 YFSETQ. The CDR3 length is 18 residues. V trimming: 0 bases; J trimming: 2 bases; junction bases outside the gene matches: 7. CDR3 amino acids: CASSLGLAGFPAYNEQFF. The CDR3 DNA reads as TGCGCCAGCAGCTTGGGACTAGCGGGATTTCCCGCCTACAATGAGCAGTTCTTC. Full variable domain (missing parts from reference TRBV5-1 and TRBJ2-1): KAGVTQTPRYLIKTRGQQVTLSCSPISGHRSVSWYQQTPGQGLQFLFEYFSETQRNKGNFPGRFSGRQFSNSRSEMNVSTLELGDSALYLCASSLGLAGFPAYNEQFFGPGTRLTVL.

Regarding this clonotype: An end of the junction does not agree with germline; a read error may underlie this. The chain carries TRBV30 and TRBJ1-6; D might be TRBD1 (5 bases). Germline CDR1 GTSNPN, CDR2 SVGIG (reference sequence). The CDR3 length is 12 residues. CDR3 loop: CAWSVRVGTVNF. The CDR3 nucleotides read TGTGCCTGGAGTGTACGAGTTGGGACCGTCAACTTT.

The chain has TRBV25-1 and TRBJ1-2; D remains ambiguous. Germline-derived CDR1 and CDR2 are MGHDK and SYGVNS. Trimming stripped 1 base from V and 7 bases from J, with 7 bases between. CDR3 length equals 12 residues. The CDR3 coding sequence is TGTGCCAGCAGTGAATTAGTGGGTGGCTACACCTTC. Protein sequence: CASSELVGGYTF.

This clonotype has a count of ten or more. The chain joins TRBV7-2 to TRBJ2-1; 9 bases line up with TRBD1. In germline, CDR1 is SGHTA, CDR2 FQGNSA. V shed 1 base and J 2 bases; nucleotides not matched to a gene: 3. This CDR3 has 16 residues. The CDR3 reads CASSLGGQGPYNEQFF. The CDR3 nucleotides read TGTGCCAGCAGCTTAGGGGGACAGGGCCCCTACAATGAGCAGTTCTTC. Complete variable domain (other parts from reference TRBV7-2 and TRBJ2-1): GAGVSQSPSNKVTEKGKDVELRCDPISGHTALYWYRQSLGQGLEFLIYFQGNSAPDKSGLPSDRFSAERTGGSVSTLTIQRTQQEDSAVYLCASSLGGQGPYNEQFFGPGTRLTVL.

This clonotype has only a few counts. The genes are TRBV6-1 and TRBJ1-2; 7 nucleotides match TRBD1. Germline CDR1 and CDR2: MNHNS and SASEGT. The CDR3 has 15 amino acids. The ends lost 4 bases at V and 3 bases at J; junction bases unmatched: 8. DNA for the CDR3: TGTGCCAGCAGTGGCCGAGGTACAGGGGACTATGGCTACACCTTC. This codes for CASSGRGTGDYGYTF.

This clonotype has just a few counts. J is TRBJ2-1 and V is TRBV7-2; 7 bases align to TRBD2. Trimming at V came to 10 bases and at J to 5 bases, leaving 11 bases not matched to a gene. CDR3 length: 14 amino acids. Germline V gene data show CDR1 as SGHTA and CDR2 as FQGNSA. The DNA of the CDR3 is TGTGCCACCACCACCTCTAGCGGCAACAATGAGCAGTTCTTC. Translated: CATTTSSGNNEQFF. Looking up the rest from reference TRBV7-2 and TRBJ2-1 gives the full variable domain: GAGVSQSPSNKVTEKGKDVELRCDPISGHTALYWYRQSLGQGLEFLIYFQGNSAPDKSGLPSDRFSAERTGGSVSTLTIQRTQQEDSAVYLCATTTSSGNNEQFFGPGTRLTVL.

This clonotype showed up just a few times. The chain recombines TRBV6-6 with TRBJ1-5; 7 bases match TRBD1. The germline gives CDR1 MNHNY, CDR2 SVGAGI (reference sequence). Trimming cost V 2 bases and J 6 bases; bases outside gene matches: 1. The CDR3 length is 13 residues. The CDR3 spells CASSYEGAQPQHF. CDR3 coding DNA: TGTGCCAGCAGTTACGAGGGGGCTCAGCCCCAGCATTTT.

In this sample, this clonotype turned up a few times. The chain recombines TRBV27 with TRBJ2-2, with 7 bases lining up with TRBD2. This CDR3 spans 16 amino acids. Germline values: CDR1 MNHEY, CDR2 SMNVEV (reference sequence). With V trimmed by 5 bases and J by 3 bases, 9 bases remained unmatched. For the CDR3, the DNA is TGTGCCAGCAGTACCATAGGGCGGGAGTACACCGGGGAGCTGTTTTTT. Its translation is CASSTIGREYTGELFF.

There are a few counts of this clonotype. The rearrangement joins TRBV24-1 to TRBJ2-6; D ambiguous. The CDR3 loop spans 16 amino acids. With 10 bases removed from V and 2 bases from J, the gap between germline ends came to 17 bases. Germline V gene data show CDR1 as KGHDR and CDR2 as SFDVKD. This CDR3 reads CATSDEAETGANVLTF. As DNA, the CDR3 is TGTGCCACTTCCGATGAGGCGGAAACTGGGGCCAACGTCCTGACTTTC.

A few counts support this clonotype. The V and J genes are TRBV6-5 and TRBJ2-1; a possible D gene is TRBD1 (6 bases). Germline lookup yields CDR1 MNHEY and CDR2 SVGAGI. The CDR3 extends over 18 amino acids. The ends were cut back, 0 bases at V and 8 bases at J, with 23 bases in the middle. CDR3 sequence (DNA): TGTGCCAGCAGTTACTCGCGAAAGGCCGAGGGGGTGTCGGATGAGCAGTTCTTC. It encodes CASSYSRKAEGVSDEQFF.

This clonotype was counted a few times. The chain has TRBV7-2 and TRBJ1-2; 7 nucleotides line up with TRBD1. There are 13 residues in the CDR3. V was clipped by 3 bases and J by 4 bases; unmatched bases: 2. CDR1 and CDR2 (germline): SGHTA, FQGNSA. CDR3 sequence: CASSFGQVYGYTF. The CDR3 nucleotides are TGTGCCAGCAGCTTCGGACAGGTCTATGGCTACACCTTC.

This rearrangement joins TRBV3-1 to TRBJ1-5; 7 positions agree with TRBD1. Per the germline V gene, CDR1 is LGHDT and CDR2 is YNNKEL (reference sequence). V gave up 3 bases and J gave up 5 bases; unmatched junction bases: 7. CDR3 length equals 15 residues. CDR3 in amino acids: CASSQISGGYQPQHF. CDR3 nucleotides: TGTGCCAGCAGCCAGATCTCAGGGGGGTATCAGCCCCAGCATTTT. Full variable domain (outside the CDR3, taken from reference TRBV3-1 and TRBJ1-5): DTAVSQTPKYLVTQMGNDKSIKCEQNLGHDTMYWYKQDSKKFLKIMFSYNNKELIINETVPNRFSPKSPDKAHLNLHINSLELGDSAVYFCASSQISGGYQPQHFGDGTRLSIL.

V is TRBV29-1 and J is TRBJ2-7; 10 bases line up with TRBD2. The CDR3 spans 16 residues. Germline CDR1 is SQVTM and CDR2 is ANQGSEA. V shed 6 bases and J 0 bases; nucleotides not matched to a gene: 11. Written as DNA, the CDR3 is TGCAGCGTGGACTCCCCGTCTAGCGGGAGCTCCTACGAGCAGTACTTC. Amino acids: CSVDSPSSGSSYEQYF.